The next 8 T cell receptor beta chains were all read from a single sample in a study of blood T cell repertoires in COVID-19. Repertoires were generated with immunoSEQ multiplex PCR, while TCRdb's copy carries only in-frame clones and drops some. The table shows about 160,000 clones, with roughly 79% occurring only once. Sequenced sample: peripheral blood. The receptors here all came from a woman of 80 years or more with acute or convalescent COVID-19.

This clone was observed a single time. This sequence joins TRBV30 and TRBJ2-7, with D hard to call. Per germline, CDR1 GTSNPN and CDR2 SVGIG (reference sequence). Trimming cost V 4 bases and J 6 bases, with 13 bases left between them. This CDR3 region has 12 residues. The CDR3 bases are TGTGCCTGGAATTACGAGGCGCGCGAGCAGTACTTC. As protein: CAWNYEAREQYF.

This clone was seen only a few times. The rearrangement joins TRBV6-1 to TRBJ2-5; 9 bases match TRBD1. V was clipped by 1 base and J by 3 bases; unmatched bases: 3. Germline assignment: CDR1 MNHNS and CDR2 SASEGT. The CDR3 spans 15 residues. Here the CDR3 reads CASSEDRGREETQYF. The CDR3 DNA sequence: TGTGCCAGCAGTGAAGACAGGGGGCGCGAAGAGACCCAGTACTTC.

CDR3 in amino acids: CAWVPSGVYNEQFF. CDR3 bases: TGTGCCTGGGTCCCTTCGGGAGTATACAATGAGCAGTTCTTC. The gene calls are TRBV30 and TRBJ2-1; TRBD2 might be the D (6 bases). This CDR3 contains 14 residues. CDR1 and CDR2 from the germline V gene are GTSNPN and SVGIG (reference sequence). Trimming stripped 5 bases from V and 4 bases from J, with 15 bases between.

The chain has TRBV30 and TRBJ1-1, with D maybe TRBD1 (5 bases). CDR3 length: 14 residues. Germline CDR1 and CDR2: GTSNPN and SVGIG (reference sequence). The ends were cut back, 2 bases at V and 4 bases at J, with 14 bases in the middle. CDR3 nucleotides: TGTGCCTGGAGTATACTTCGGGGGGTCACTGAAGCTTTCTTT. Translating gives CAWSILRGVTEAFF.

The chain is built from TRBV9 and TRBJ2-2, with a tentative D call TRBD1 (5 bases). The CDR3 totals 15 residues. Trimming took 0 bases from V and 6 from J, leaving 12 bases between them. The germline gives CDR1 SGDLS, CDR2 YYNGEE. The DNA for the CDR3 is TGTGCCAGCAGCGTAGCGGTCAGGGAATCCGGGGAGCTGTTTTTT. Its translation: CASSVAVRESGELFF.

The chain has TRBV5-1 and TRBJ2-7; TRBD2 matches at 8 bases. The CDR3 contains 16 residues. Germline V lookup: CDR1 SGHRS, CDR2 YFSETQ. The junction had 9 bases not matched to a gene; V was cut back by 1 base and J by 3 bases. This CDR3 is CASSLTAGANNYEQYF. For the CDR3, the DNA is TGCGCCAGCAGCTTGACAGCGGGAGCGAACAACTACGAGCAGTACTTC.

The V and J genes are TRBV7-2 and TRBJ2-4; 14 positions agree with TRBD2. CDR1 SGHTA and CDR2 FQGNSA come from the germline V gene. CDR3 size: 18 residues. The J segment lost 5 bases and the V segment lost 5 bases, leaving 11 bases of the junction unmatched. For the CDR3, the DNA is TGTGCCAGCAGCCCTACGGGACTAGCGGGAGTTGGCGAAAACATTCAGTACTTC. It translates to CASSPTGLAGVGENIQYF.

This rearrangement joins TRBV7-2 to TRBJ1-6; the D is unclear. The CDR3 consists of 14 residues. Trimming took 4 bases from V and 3 from J, leaving 7 bases between them. In germline, CDR1 is SGHTA, CDR2 FQGNSA. The CDR3 DNA reads TGTGCCAGCAGCTACGCAGGCTATAATTCACCCCTCCACTTT. Amino acid sequence: CASSYAGYNSPLHF. Complete variable domain (other parts from reference TRBV7-2 and TRBJ1-6): GAGVSQSPSNKVTEKGKDVELRCDPISGHTALYWYRQSLGQGLEFLIYFQGNSAPDKSGLPSDRFSAERTGGSVSTLTIQRTQQEDSAVYLCASSYAGYNSPLHFGNGTRLTVT.